This T cell receptor beta chain was documented in a study of T cell responses to AZD1222 COVID-19 vaccine. Turning to the study itself: Second doses that came at about 4 or about 12 weeks were put together.

Generated by immunoSEQ multiplex PCR, the TCRdb table keeps only in-frame clones and is missing some. The data contain roughly 120,000 clones, approximately 90% of them seen just once; the ten biggest clones take up 2% to 3%. Trimming took 2 bases from V and 5 from J, leaving 3 bases between them. The V gene's germline CDR1 is SNHLY and CDR2 FYNNEI. CDR3 length equals 11 residues. A word on this clone: Its antigen is unknown. The sample holds other DNA sequences that translate to the same CDR3.

Points from the study as a whole: Close to half of spike-specific TCRs reportedly recognize unmutated variant regions. Clonal diversity was possibly underestimated, and white British individuals and females predominated among donors.

Sequenced material: peripheral blood, taken on day 0 of AZD1222 vaccination. This TCR was sampled from an adult in good health. J is TRBJ2-5 and V is TRBV2; D gene unclear. The CDR3 DNA is TGTGCCAGCAGTGAACTTGAGACCCAGTACTTC. It specifies CASSELETQYF.